This is a list of T cell receptor beta chains from one sample in a study of type 1 regulatory T cells. TCRdb analysed the reads with MiXCR anew, one entry per CDR3 protein. The table includes over 55,000 distinct CDR3 sequences, 63% detected once. Their antigens remain unidentified. Source material: cultured T cells, either the whole culture or a sorted T cell fraction (not recorded which). The receptor source for this set is a human donor in good health. Both conserved end residues are trimmed from each CDR3. Each record gives: V gene, J gene, CDR3 protein.

V gene: TRBV27; J gene: TRBJ2-7; CDR3 protein: ASSLFGTGAEQY
V gene: TRBV19; J gene: TRBJ2-5; CDR3 protein: ASSDRGYQETQY
V gene: TRBV12-3/TRBV12-4; J gene: TRBJ2-5; CDR3 protein: ASSARAGETQY
V gene: TRBV4-1; J gene: TRBJ2-1; CDR3 protein: ASSQFDRRPRDEQF
V gene: TRBV27; J gene: TRBJ1-1; CDR3 protein: ASSFQAGNTEAF
V gene: TRBV7-2; J gene: TRBJ2-7; CDR3 protein: ASSLEWAGSYEQY
V gene: TRBV5-1; J gene: TRBJ2-5; CDR3 protein: ASSATSGSQETQY
V gene: TRBV4-1; J gene: TRBJ2-2; CDR3 protein: ASSQDRGVLGGELF
V gene: TRBV5-4; J gene: TRBJ2-3; CDR3 protein: ASSDGGGADTQY
V gene: TRBV20-1; J gene: TRBJ1-6; CDR3 protein: SAPVVSGNSPLH
V gene: TRBV6-1; J gene: TRBJ2-1; CDR3 protein: ASSVRTGSGEQF
V gene: TRBV10-3; J gene: TRBJ1-5; CDR3 protein: ATRNSNQPQH
V gene: TRBV5-1; J gene: TRBJ2-7; CDR3 protein: ASSLTRVTSSYEQY
V gene: TRBV7-8; J gene: TRBJ1-3; CDR3 protein: ASSSTGTGGVRNTIY
V gene: TRBV7-2; J gene: TRBJ2-7; CDR3 protein: ASSLIGGGCEQY
V gene: TRBV21-1; J gene: TRBJ2-7; CDR3 protein: ASSKLARDLCEQY
V gene: TRBV3-1; J gene: TRBJ2-1; CDR3 protein: ASSQMLDNEQF
V gene: TRBV12-3/TRBV12-4; J gene: TRBJ1-2; CDR3 protein: ASRQGSSLYGYT
V gene: TRBV20-1; J gene: TRBJ1-5; CDR3 protein: SANTGGGQPQH
V gene: TRBV4-3; J gene: TRBJ2-1; CDR3 protein: ASSQEGGNNNEQF
V gene: TRBV20-1; J gene: TRBJ2-4; CDR3 protein: SAILGREWNIQY
V gene: TRBV6-5; J gene: TRBJ1-5; CDR3 protein: ASSPGQGLGPQH
V gene: TRBV7-2; J gene: TRBJ2-2; CDR3 protein: ASSPGQGTWELF
V gene: TRBV9; J gene: TRBJ2-7; CDR3 protein: ASSVDPWGSGSQY
V gene: TRBV5-1; J gene: TRBJ2-5; CDR3 protein: ASSLEGPATQY
V gene: TRBV6-1; J gene: TRBJ2-5; CDR3 protein: ASSEYPGQGVGETQY
V gene: TRBV30; J gene: TRBJ1-1; CDR3 protein: AFRGTEAF
V gene: TRBV28; J gene: TRBJ2-5; CDR3 protein: ASSGLAGGPQETQY
V gene: TRBV5-1; J gene: TRBJ1-1; CDR3 protein: ASSLDTRGTEAF
V gene: TRBV6-6; J gene: TRBJ2-5; CDR3 protein: ASRRSGAPQETQY
V gene: TRBV5-4; J gene: TRBJ1-1; CDR3 protein: ASNPKGLNTEAF
V gene: TRBV19; J gene: TRBJ2-7; CDR3 protein: ASPGFSGEQY
V gene: TRBV20-1; J gene: TRBJ1-1; CDR3 protein: SARAPQEATEAF
V gene: TRBV6-5; J gene: TRBJ2-1; CDR3 protein: ASSPTGLAGSYNEQF
V gene: TRBV5-1; J gene: TRBJ1-1; CDR3 protein: ASSHSAGRQDTEAF